The present entry profiles one TCR beta chain with its context. What it binds is not known. The sample belongs to a study of cytomegalovirus exposure and HLA in healthy donors. Whole-study findings and limits: Previously analyzed data showed that most TCR beta V segments were productive at a frequency of about 87% or about 30%.

PCR involved 60 Vbeta and 13 Jbeta primers. Assay used: immunoSEQ multiplex PCR; TCRdb lists only in-frame clones, some missing. This sample carries about 120,000 clones, 9.5% of them seen once, and the ten largest clones take less than 4%. The V and J ends lost 0 bases and 3 bases, in that order; junction bases with no gene match: 3. The germline V gene encodes CDR1 SGHRS and CDR2 YFSETQ. CDR3 size: 15 residues. The chain couples TRBV5-1 to TRBJ1-5; 7 nucleotides line up with TRBD1. The receptor comes from a man aged 25 to 40 in good health and CMV-seronegative. The sample consisted of PBMCs. The CDR3 region is CASSLEGQNNQPQHF. DNA for the CDR3: TGCGCCAGCAGCTTGGAGGGACAGAACAATCAGCCCCAGCATTTT.